This T cell receptor beta chain was identified during a study of identical twins. A single record per CDR3 protein comes from TCRdb applying MiXCR to the 5' RACE reads. Among a few hundred thousand distinct CDR3 sequences, more than 20% were seen once, and the ten largest hold 2.5% to 3.5%. The CDR3 has 15 amino acids. V was pared by 4 bases and J by 1 base, with 5 bases of the junction left unmatched. Per the germline V gene, CDR1 is LGHNA and CDR2 is YSLEER. The sample was also reused in another study, on T cells expressing NK-cell markers.

The chain carries TRBV4-3 and TRBJ2-7; 9 bases line up with TRBD2. Input material: CD4+ T cells sorted from blood. The clonotype originates from a woman between 18 and 29 years old in good health. CDR3 sequence (DNA): TGCGCCAGCAGCCGAGGGACTAGCAATTCCTACGAGCAGTACTTC. It is translated as CASSRGTSNSYEQYF.